This is a list of T cell receptor beta chains from one sample in a study of CD8+ T cells in alopecia areata. Profiled with immunoSEQ multiplex PCR; TCRdb holds only in-frame clones, not every one. The repertoire has under 250,000 clones, less than 75% of them found once; the top ten carry roughly 1.4%. This sample comprised CD4+ T cells sorted from blood, obtained at week 4, from a patient treated with tofacitinib. These receptors all stem from a human donor with alopecia areata. The CDR3 runs from the conserved cysteine through the conserved F or W. The D gene is left open where the match is weak. Not all rows give a size; the values are once, few, many and, for expanded clones, a class.

TRBV29-1	TRBJ2-3	.	TRBD1	CSVVDRSGTDTQYF	TGCAGCGTTGTGGACAGGTCGGGCACAGATACGCAGTATTTT
TRBV30	TRBJ1-2	.	.	CARGGSYGYTF	TGTGCCAGGGGGGGTAGCTATGGCTACACCTTC
TRBV25-1	TRBJ1-1	.	TRBD1	CASSGTGIWGTEAFF	TGTGCCAGCAGTGGGACAGGGATTTGGGGCACTGAAGCTTTCTTT
TRBV29-1	TRBJ1-2	.	.	CSVDHLGGLEPYGYTF	TGCAGCGTTGATCACCTCGGTGGGTTGGAACCTTATGGCTACACCTTC
TRBV9	TRBJ2-4	.	TRBD1	CASSAGLVGDSLAKNIQYF	TGTGCCAGCAGCGCTGGGTTGGTGGGGGACAGCCTAGCCAAAAACATTCAGTACTTC
TRBV29-1	TRBJ2-1	.	.	CSVFRDTEQFF	TGCAGCGTCTTTCGTGACACTGAGCAGTTCTTC
TRBV30	TRBJ1-2	once	.	CAWSAGGNYGYTF	TGTGCCTGGAGTGCCGGGGGTAACTATGGCTACACCTTC
TRBV2	TRBJ2-5	.	TRBD1	CASSPDRAETQYF	TGTGCCAGCAGCCCCGACAGGGCAGAGACCCAGTACTTC
TRBV29-1	TRBJ1-2	few	.	CSVERAIGYTF	TGCAGCGTTGAGAGAGCTATAGGCTACACCTTC
TRBV7-8	TRBJ1-5	many	.	CSMGPGLQPQHF	TGTTCGATGGGGCCAGGGCTGCAGCCCCAGCATTTT
TRBV9	TRBJ2-1	.	TRBD2	CASSVRSGTSLERGFF	TGTGCCAGCAGCGTAAGGTCCGGGACTAGCTTAGAAAGGGGGTTCTTC
TRBV7-8	TRBJ1-2	.	TRBD1	CASTVTGTGIGGYTF	TGTGCCAGCACCGTTACCGGGACAGGGATTGGTGGCTACACCTTC
TRBV4-3	TRBJ1-1	.	TRBD1	CASSQDSTGRTEAFF	TGCGCCAGCAGCCAAGATTCGACAGGGAGGACTGAAGCTTTCTTT
TRBV29-1	TRBJ1-2	.	TRBD1	CSVEPLDREHGYTF	TGCAGCGTTGAACCTTTGGACAGGGAGCATGGCTACACCTTC
TRBV7-2	TRBJ2-4	.	.	CASSLGLGGKNIQYF	TGTGCCAGCAGCTTAGGTCTGGGCGGCAAAAACATTCAGTACTTC
TRBV7-6	TRBJ1-1	.	TRBD1	CASSYGYRGTEAFF	TGTGCCAGCAGTTATGGGTACAGGGGCACTGAAGCTTTCTTT
TRBV19	TRBJ2-2	few	.	CASSIDVTGELFF	TGTGCCAGTAGTATTGATGTCACCGGGGAGCTGTTTTTT
TRBV29-1	TRBJ1-1	.	.	CSVVGGLGTEAFF	TGCAGCGTTGTGGGGGGGCTGGGCACTGAAGCTTTCTTT
TRBV5-1	TRBJ1-1	.	TRBD1	CASSLANRGSNTEAFF	TGCGCCAGCAGCTTGGCGAACAGGGGAAGTAACACTGAAGCTTTCTTT
TRBV27	TRBJ2-5	.	.	CASSLMDGQETQYF	TGTGCCAGCAGTTTAATGGACGGGCAAGAGACCCAGTACTTC
TRBV2	TRBJ2-5	.	.	CASSEGTRQETQYF	TGTGCCAGCAGTGAGGGGACCAGGCAAGAGACCCAGTACTTC
TRBV19	TRBJ2-5	.	TRBD1	CANAGTGGQETQYF	TGTGCCAACGCCGGGACAGGGGGTCAAGAGACCCAGTACTTC
TRBV29-1	TRBJ1-2	.	.	CSVEDVDYGYTF	TGCAGCGTTGAAGATGTCGACTATGGCTACACCTTC
TRBV9	TRBJ2-3	.	.	CASSVNPVDTQYF	TGTGCCAGCAGCGTGAACCCTGTGGATACGCAGTATTTT
TRBV2	TRBJ2-6	.	TRBD2	CASSAGEGSGANVLTF	TGTGCCAGCAGCGCGGGGGAGGGCTCTGGGGCCAACGTCCTGACTTTC
TRBV5-1	TRBJ2-3	.	TRBD2	CASNPAGRGADTQYF	TGCGCCAGCAACCCGGCCGGACGGGGGGCAGATACGCAGTATTTT
TRBV5-8	TRBJ1-2	.	.	CASSLYDRKGGYTF	TGTGCCAGCAGCTTGTACGACAGGAAGGGGGGCTACACCTTC
TRBV14	TRBJ2-2	few	.	CASSQDRVPTGELFF	TGTGCCAGCAGCCAAGATCGGGTCCCCACCGGGGAGCTGTTTTTT
TRBV10-3	TRBJ2-2	few	.	CAAKGTAGNTGELFF	TGTGCCGCAAAAGGGACGGCGGGGAACACCGGGGAGCTGTTTTTT
TRBV11-1	TRBJ2-1	few	TRBD2	CASSRVRGTNEQFF	TGTGCCAGCAGCCGGGTGCGGGGGACTAATGAGCAGTTCTTC
TRBV18	TRBJ2-2	.	.	CASSPKGYTGELFF	TGTGCCAGCTCACCGAAGGGGTACACCGGGGAGCTGTTTTTT
TRBV7-2	TRBJ2-7	.	.	CASSLLGSAYEQYF	TGTGCCAGCAGCTTACTAGGGTCCGCCTACGAGCAGTACTTC
TRBV29-1	TRBJ2-7	.	TRBD1	CSVAGTAYEQYF	TGCAGCGTCGCCGGGACAGCCTACGAGCAGTACTTC
TRBV5-1	TRBJ2-3	.	TRBD1	CASSLGTGVGTDTQYF	TGCGCCAGCAGCTTGGGGACAGGGGTGGGCACAGATACGCAGTATTTT
TRBV29-1	TRBJ1-1	.	TRBD1	CSVVLGQGSIKAFF	TGCAGCGTTGTTTTGGGACAGGGAAGCATTAAAGCTTTCTTT
TRBV7-2	TRBJ2-1	.	.	CASSLLSGPISYNEQFF	TGTGCCAGCAGCTTACTGAGTGGTCCTATCTCCTACAATGAGCAGTTCTTC
TRBV4-3	TRBJ1-1	few	.	CASSPSSRGPTEAFF	TGCGCCAGCAGCCCTTCTTCTAGGGGTCCCACTGAAGCTTTCTTT
TRBV5-1	TRBJ2-5	.	.	CASRDVIQETQYF	TGCGCCAGCAGAGATGTCATCCAAGAGACCCAGTACTTC
TRBV30	TRBJ1-1	.	TRBD1	CAWSVQGVNTEAFF	TGTGCCTGGAGTGTACAGGGGGTGAACACTGAAGCTTTCTTT
TRBV7-2	TRBJ2-7	.	.	CASTEGVTSSYEQYF	TGTGCCAGCACCGAGGGGGTTACGAGCTCCTACGAGCAGTACTTC
TRBV2	TRBJ1-5	.	.	CASRRDRTGEQPQHF	TGTGCCAGCAGGAGGGACCGCACCGGCGAACAGCCCCAGCATTTT
TRBV2	TRBJ1-1	.	.	CASSEVGQGGTEAFF	TGTGCCAGCAGTGAGGTCGGCCAGGGCGGCACTGAAGCTTTCTTT
TRBV11-2	TRBJ2-4	.	TRBD2	CASSRDRGLAGLAKNIQYF	TGTGCCAGCAGCCGAGACCGGGGACTAGCGGGGCTAGCCAAAAACATTCAGTACTTC
TRBV29-1	TRBJ1-3	few	.	CSVQILTGNTIYF	TGCAGCGTCCAGATCCTAACTGGAAACACCATATATTTT
TRBV18	TRBJ1-1	few	.	CASSRGGNTEAFF	TGTGCCAGCTCAAGGGGCGGGAACACTGAAGCTTTCTTT
TRBV5-6	TRBJ2-7	.	.	CASSDLRDGTSYEQYF	TGTGCCAGCAGCGACCTCCGGGACGGGACCTCCTACGAGCAGTACTTC
TRBV30	TRBJ2-7	.	TRBD2	CAFHRGGYEQYF	TGTGCCTTTCATCGCGGGGGCTACGAGCAGTACTTC
TRBV15	TRBJ2-2	.	TRBD2	CATSRGSGDTGELFF	TGTGCCACCAGCAGGGGTAGCGGGGACACCGGGGAGCTGTTTTTT
TRBV29-1	TRBJ2-1	.	TRBD2	CSVVWASGVPEQFF	TGCAGCGTTGTTTGGGCTAGCGGGGTCCCTGAGCAGTTCTTC
TRBV30	TRBJ1-4	few	TRBD1	CAWRDRDEKLFF	TGTGCCTGGAGGGACAGGGATGAAAAACTGTTTTTT
TRBV18	TRBJ2-3	.	.	CASSPELVRKVTQYF	TGTGCCAGCTCACCCGAACTAGTCCGGAAGGTTACGCAGTATTTT
TRBV7-6	TRBJ1-3	.	TRBD1	CASSLGGQAVSSGNTIYF	TGTGCCAGCAGCTTAGGGGGACAGGCCGTTAGCTCTGGAAACACCATATATTTT
TRBV5-4	TRBJ2-1	.	TRBD2	CASSGKAGETEQFF	TGTGCCAGCAGCGGAAAAGCGGGGGAGACCGAGCAGTTCTTC
TRBV4-3	TRBJ2-1	.	.	CASSQTGGTRSREQFF	TGCGCCAGCAGCCAAACAGGCGGGACAAGGTCGCGCGAGCAGTTCTTC
TRBV5-1	TRBJ2-3	.	TRBD2	CASSPLTSGGGPTDTQYF	TGCGCCAGCAGCCCCCTGACTAGCGGGGGGGGCCCAACAGATACGCAGTATTTT
TRBV27	TRBJ1-5	.	.	CASSLSGNNQPQHF	TGTGCCAGCAGCCTTTCGGGAAACAATCAGCCCCAGCATTTT
TRBV10-3	TRBJ2-2	many	.	CAISERGTNTGELFF	TGTGCCATCAGTGAGCGGGGAACGAACACCGGGGAGCTGTTTTTT